This record looks at one T cell receptor beta chain sequence and its context. No cognate antigen has been identified for it. The input lacks base qualities; no much larger clone sits a single base away. Library creation used the immunoSEQ multiplex PCR assay. For the multiplex PCR, a mixture combining 60 forward primers for TCR Vbeta segments and 13 reverse primers for TCR Jbeta segments was used. The CDR3 region of rearranged TCR beta genes was amplified from genomic DNA by a multiplex PCR assay. Amplified TCR beta libraries were sequenced as 87-base-pair reads on the Illumina HiSeq System. The study's own analysis went as follows. In a later analysis, 77 million or so unique TCR beta chains were counted across the 666 repertoires, and approximately 11 million of these chains were shared by at least two donors. A nearest-neighbor algorithm error-corrected the raw reads and collapsed the reads into unique sequences, merging closely related sequences to remove PCR and sequencing errors. To assign V, D and J gene segments, CDR3 sequences were aligned to IMGT reference sequences. For a sequence to be retained, at least a six-nucleotide match to both a V gene segment and a J gene segment was required. Rearrangements were called productive when the CDR3 lacked stop codons and stayed in frame with V and J; all others were non-productive. Following IMGT convention, CDR3 was defined as the stretch from the second conserved V-encoded cysteine up to the conserved J-encoded phenylalanine. In an earlier analysis of more than 550 of the donors, sequences lacking an unambiguous match to a single V gene segment were excluded. In an earlier analysis of roughly 500 of the donors, V segments were called functional above 56.7% productive rearrangements and were called segregating when the between-donor standard deviation exceeded 5%. A statistical classification framework was built for diagnosing cytomegalovirus status from the catalog of TCR beta chain sequences. V and J gene assignment, in a later analysis, came from comparing TCR nucleotide sequences with IMGT/GENE-DB human TR gene sequences. The TCRdist pipeline was used in a later analysis to assign CDR3 sequences and most-parsimonious VDJ recombination scenarios. In a later analysis, each TCR beta chain was defined by its CDR3 amino acid sequence together with its V-gene family, and reads without a unique V-gene family were excluded. In a later analysis, around 650 highly shared, low-generation-probability nucleotide sequences were removed to address suspected cross-contamination and a sequencing artifact. In a later analysis, a clonal expansion index was calculated for each public chain from normalized within-repertoire ranks of inferred template counts. Generation probabilities in a later analysis came from a VDJ recombination model fitted to out-of-frame rearrangements, and those results were checked against IGoR. Hypergeometric tests were used in a later analysis to score TCR-TCR, TCR-HLA and TCR-CMV co-occurrence, with a repertoire-size bias correction applied to the TCR pairs. In a later analysis, false discovery rates were estimated by permuting HLA or CMV assignments 20 times. In a later analysis, co-occurring TCRs were grouped using DBSCAN, and TCRdist sequence similarity was added for clustering within HLA-allele-positive subsets. For co-occurrence clustering, repertoires with fewer than 30,000 or more than 120,000 public chains were excluded, along with five repertoires with anomalous nucleotide sharing. TCRdb obtained this table from immuneACCESS and retained in-frame rearrangements with V and J assigned. These tables miss some clones; where compared with another copy, unresolved V genes account for less than half of the shortfall, and the remainder is unexplained. That table furnishes V, J and clone size, whereas the DNA furnished D and trimming. The sample yields around 190,000 clones; about nine tenths were counted once. The biggest ten clones account for about 1.1% of the sample.

Per the germline V gene, MDHEN is the CDR1 and SYDVKM is the CDR2. The CDR3, cysteine through phenylalanine, is 17 amino acids long. Only the CDR3 region is kept as DNA, spanning 51 bases read in frame from base 1. V loses 6 bases at its end and J loses 3 bases; junction bases beyond the gene matches: 14. In total, just over 650 healthy bone marrow donors made up the cohort. At the time of sampling, all cohort members were nominally healthy, though unrecorded immune exposures were likely present. The donor tested CMV seronegative, placing the donor among the 350 or so seronegative members of the cohort. A peripheral blood sample was collected from each donor, and TCR beta sequencing was performed on peripheral blood mononuclear cells. The Qiagen DNeasy Blood Extraction Kit was used to extract genomic DNA from the blood cell samples. The data derive from a study of cytomegalovirus exposure and HLA in healthy donors (dated by TCRdb to 2016 to 2017). Regarding the study in general: An earlier analysis of several hundred of the donors reported roughly 300 Gb of sequence data and 117 million unique TCR beta sequences obtained from about 200 million T cells. An early release that covered 640 HLA-typed donors contained approximately 300 gigabases of sequencing data and 85 million to 100 million unique TCR sequences. The genetic ancestry cluster associated with self-reported Caucasian donors included over 65% of the approximately 400 genotyped donors. The study aimed to test whether signatures of past pathogen exposure could be identified by cataloging public T cell receptors. The study used immunosequencing to profile the T cell repertoires of 666 subjects and linked those repertoires to cytomegalovirus serostatus. In addition to the first cohort of approximately 650 subjects, a separate validation cohort of 100 to 150 different subjects was used. The study combined high-throughput TCR immunosequencing, statistical association of individual TCRs with disease status, and machine learning to predict cytomegalovirus infection status. To study patterns of TCR occurrence, a later analysis re-analyzed previously published TCR beta repertoires from 666 donors and added high-resolution HLA genotyping. Rather than drawing on any new phenotypic data, the later analysis identified candidate immune exposures from TCR beta sequences and the way those sequences occurred across donors. An earlier analysis of approximately 640 of the donors applied high-throughput TCR beta sequencing to assess whether each TCR beta V gene segment acted as functional or pseudogenic. Donor age, sex, ethnicity and CMV serostatus were compiled together with the repertoire data. A later genetic analysis used genome-wide SNP genotypes for about 60% of the 666 donors, treating that subset as a discovery cohort. Every discovery cohort repertoire had been produced on one sequencing platform. HLA typing covered class I and class II loci at four-digit resolution. The number of typed donors differed by locus: about 629-640 for A, B, C, DRB1 and DQB1; 500 to 550 for DQA1; some 590 for DPA1; and around 490 for DPB1. Roughly five DR-DQ haplotypes were handled as single units for association and clustering, since linkage in the cohort was strong. Across approximately 400 genotyped donors of the cohort, an average of roughly 230,000 unique TCR beta nucleotide sequences per donor were sequenced, and 15% to 20% of those sequences were non-productive. Study-wide findings and limitations: Specific HLA alleles were associated with over 15,000 TCR beta sequences at a false discovery rate of 0.05 in a later analysis. A group of highly shared sequence variants was considered likely to be a technical artifact of the sequencing pipeline. When HLA alleles, especially DR and DQ, strongly co-occurred, attributing TCR associations to individual alleles was difficult. Compared with the approximately 710-donor mean, donors in an Asian-associated ancestry cluster had fewer N-insertions in productive TCRs, according to a later genetic analysis. In vitro tests confirmed that a few of the cytomegalovirus-associated TCR beta chains recognize cytomegalovirus antigens. Sequencing depth was assumed to be roughly uniform across donors in the presence/absence analyses, though that assumption may not hold. The only immune exposure information available for the cohort was CMV serostatus. The earlier analysis of fewer than 750 of the donors excluded some 15 rarely observed V segments, including chromosome 9 orphons, because counts were too low. A later analysis found that HLA-associated TCR beta chains were more clonally expanded and had lower generation probabilities than equally common non-associated chains. Linkage disequilibrium might explain the correlated functional status among segregating V segments, but an unknown experimental factor could not be excluded. Some IMGT-functional V segments, including TRBV6-2 and TRBV6-3, could not be told apart with the 87-base-pair reads, so those segments were excluded. An earlier analysis of roughly 570 of the donors showed that most TCR beta V segments appeared in productive rearrangements either about 87% or about 30% of the time, which broadly matched IMGT annotations. A further reported finding was that TCR beta sequences accurately predicted the HLA-A and HLA-B alleles for most subjects in the first cohort. In a later analysis, most CMV-associated TCR beta chains were found to appear HLA-restricted, with HLA associations seemingly driven largely by CMV exposure. Because some donors lacked HLA typing at each locus, the association tests relied only on the typed subset. The classifier was reported to diagnose cytomegalovirus status with high specificity and sensitivity in both the original cohort and the validation cohort. The authors suggested that the approach could potentially be generalized to other disease states and immunological phenotypes. Across donors, most TCR sequences were observed very rarely, whereas some public TCRs were present in many individuals. In a later genetic analysis, a missense DCLRE1C variant was associated with V-gene and J-gene trimming of TCR beta chains, and the association was replicated in an independent cohort. Only TCR beta chains were sequenced in this cohort, and the absence of alpha or paired-chain data limited detectable features. In a later analysis, the rate of TCR association differed among HLA loci, with DRB1 alleles having the most associated TCRs and HLA-C alleles having the fewest. A total of 150 or so TCR beta chains were listed by the study as associated with cytomegalovirus. A later analysis reported that several top co-occurrence clusters appeared linked to parvovirus B19, influenza, CMV and Epstein-Barr virus.

Sequenced sample: PBMCs. This TCR was sampled from a boy aged 2 to 10 in good health and CMV-seronegative. The chain is assembled from TRBV28 and TRBJ1-2, with TRBD1 identical over 9 junction bases. The base sequence is TGTGCCAGCAGCCCCGGCCTGGACAGGGGTTACGACTATGGCTACACCTTC. Its protein product is CASSPGLDRGYDYGYTF.